This T cell receptor (beta chain) was identified in a study of blood T cells in healthy people across ages (dated by TCRdb to between 2014 and 2017). About the investigation overall: In model experiments, template switching captured roughly one uniquely barcoded TCR beta cDNA molecule for every two T cells. Age-related changes in TCR beta repertoire diversity were measured in the study by deep sequencing normalized with unique cDNA molecular identifiers. The donors were divided into four age groups: young (average about 15 years), middle-aged (about 39), aged (about 56) and long-lived (roughly 82). To avoid experimental bias, donors of different ages were spread randomly across the sequencing lanes. Two additional independent replicas of 1 million unique cDNA reads from the same blood draw were analyzed for two donors (one aged 18 to 29 and one aged 80 or older).

The 40 or so donors, aged about 6 to 95 years, were systemically healthy Caucasian individuals from Russia. Approximately 9.3 milliliters of peripheral blood were collected from each donor into EDTA-treated Vacutainer tubes. Ficoll-Paque density-gradient centrifugation was used to isolate PBMCs, with at least 6.5 million per sample. Trizol reagent was used to extract total RNA from the PBMCs, yielding at least 5.5 micrograms per sample. Naive CD45RAhigh/CD27high T cell percentages were measured by flow cytometry on a PBMC aliquot from every donor. Library creation used 5' RACE. The listed sequencing device is Illumina HiSeq 2500. A second PCR of about 6 to 11 cycles was performed with a sample-barcoded 5' primer and a J-beta primer mix. Each TCR beta cDNA molecule received a unique molecular identifier from a template-switch 5' adaptor carrying 12 random nucleotides. Each sample yielded at least 2.5 million CDR3-containing paired-end reads. The Mint cDNA synthesis kit, primed by a TRBC-specific oligonucleotide, was used to synthesize first-strand cDNA from all RNA. Following uracil-DNA glycosylase treatment, all cDNA underwent a first 18-cycle PCR with the universal primers M1SS and BC2_uni_R. Regarding the original processing steps: Each sample was normalized by randomly selecting 1 million high-quality reads, each carrying a distinct molecular identifier. Instead of being binned into consensus sequences, reads with shared molecular identifiers were discarded. MiTCR, run with a Q25 quality threshold and the strictest error-elimination algorithm, handled CDR3 identification, clonotype clustering and error correction. A nonparametric unseen species model with Euler transformation was used to estimate lower-bound total TCR beta diversity. TCRdb reran the public reads through fastp at Q25 and MiXCR, keeping productive beta chains. One record per CDR3 amino acid sequence lists the most common genes and DNA. These V and J calls derive from TCRdb rather than the authors' analysis. The sample table contains roughly 800,000 distinct CDR3 sequences; only one count was recorded for roughly 50% of them. The top ten hold about 38% of the sample.

Results the study describes overall, beyond this receptor: Compared with the aged group, the long-lived group had more naive CD4+ T cells, fewer expanded clones and increased TCR diversity, a pattern suggesting age selection. Bulk unsorted PBMC profiling prevented conclusive comparison of naive and antigen-experienced compartments. Estimates of total diversity based on one million sequenced T cells were regarded as lower bounds and as underestimates. Donor CMV infection status was unknown, potentially confounding age-related changes in expanded clonotypes. There was a strong correlation between observed TCR beta diversity and the percentage of naive T cells measured by flow cytometry. Observed TCR beta diversity per million T cells fell roughly linearly with age, and a significant reduction was already apparent by age about 43.

This clonotype came up a few times. Its cognate antigen has yet to be identified. No base qualities exist here, and no much larger clone lies one base off it. The CDR3 goes from the cysteine to the phenylalanine over 14 residues. Only CDR3 DNA is held: 42 bases, read in frame from base 1. From a lookup of the germline V gene (reference sequence), CDR1 and CDR2 are SEHNR and FQNEAQ. Relative to germline, V is 3 bases shorter and J is 2 bases shorter, with 10 bases between their ends. The chain uses TRBV7-9 and TRBJ1-2; the D segment cannot be called with confidence. The sample consisted of blood. This receptor was identified in a man older than 75 in good health. The CDR3 sequence is CASSFQIGNYGYTF. Read as DNA, the sequence is TGTGCCAGCAGCTTTCAGATCGGGAACTATGGCTACACCTTC. Full variable domain (CDR3 extended with the reference TRBV7-9 and TRBJ1-2 proteins): DTGVSQNPRHKITKRGQNVTFRCDPISEHNRLYWYRQTLGQGPEFLTYFQNEAQLEKSRLLSDRFSAERPKGSFSTLEIQRTEQGDSAMYLCASSFQIGNYGYTFGSGTRLTVV.